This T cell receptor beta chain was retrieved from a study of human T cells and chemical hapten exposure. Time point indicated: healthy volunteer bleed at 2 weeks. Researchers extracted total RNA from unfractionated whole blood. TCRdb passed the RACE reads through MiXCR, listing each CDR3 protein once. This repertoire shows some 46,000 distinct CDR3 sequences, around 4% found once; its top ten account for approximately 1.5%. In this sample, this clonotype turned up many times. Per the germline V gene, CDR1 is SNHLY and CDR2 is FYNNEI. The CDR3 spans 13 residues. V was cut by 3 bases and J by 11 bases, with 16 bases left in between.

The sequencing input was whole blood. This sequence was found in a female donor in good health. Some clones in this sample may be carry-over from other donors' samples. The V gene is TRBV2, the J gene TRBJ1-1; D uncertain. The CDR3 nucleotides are TGTGCCAGCAGTGATCGCCAGGCCACTAGTGCTTTCTTT. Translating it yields CASSDRQATSAFF.